The source of this T cell receptor (beta chain) is a study of shared clonotypes between healthy human individuals. Adults of Caucasian background living in Nashville, Tennessee made up all donors. V lost 3 bases and J 5 bases, leaving 5 bases between the germline ends. Germline V gene lookup returns CDR1 SGHNT and CDR2 YENEEA. This CDR3 region has 12 residues. Assay execution took place at the deep level. The method was immunoSEQ multiplex PCR; TCRdb's version includes in-frame clones alone and lacks a portion of them. There are around 990,000 clones in the sample; roughly 80% occur only once, and approximately 0.9% lies in the top ten.

This chain links TRBV11-3 with TRBJ2-1; D is uncertain. This sequence was found in a man younger than 30 in good health. Some clones in this sample may be carry-over from other donors' samples. The sequenced sample consisted of memory CD4+ T cells from PBMCs. Subset meaning: CD45RA-negative fraction. CDR3 protein: CASSFDNNEQFF. In DNA, the CDR3 is TGTGCCAGCAGCTTCGATAACAATGAGCAGTTCTTC.